These 10 T cell receptor beta chains originate from one sample sequenced in a study of CD8 T cells in Susac syndrome. After extraction with the RNeasy kit, roughly 0.5 to 1 ug of the RNA was reverse transcribed using random hexamers. TCRdb processed the immunoSEQ multiplex PCR reads anew with MiXCR; each CDR3 protein has one entry. The data hold about 190,000 distinct CDR3 sequences, with almost 96% observed a single time. Sequencing was carried out using CD4+ T cells from PBMCs. All receptors derive from a human donor with Susac syndrome.

This clonotype was counted between two and nine times. The V call is TRBV14, the J call TRBJ1-5; perhaps TRBD1 as D (6 bases). The germline CDR1 and CDR2 sequences are SGHDN and FVKESK. V was pared by 5 bases and J by 2 bases, with 10 bases between. The CDR3 runs 14 residues. The CDR3 protein is CASSKQGGNQPQHF. As DNA, the CDR3 is TGTGCCAGCAGCAAACAGGGCGGCAATCAGCCCCAGCATTTT.

The V gene is TRBV30, the J gene TRBJ2-3, with TRBD2 matching over 9 bases. CDR1 is GTSNPN and CDR2 is SVGIG in the germline V gene (reference sequence). The CDR3 has 16 amino acids. The V gene end was trimmed by 0 bases and the J gene end by 4 bases; junction bases not matched to a gene: 8. The CDR3 region has the DNA TGTGCCTGGAGTGTACTTGGCGGGGGGGCCCCAGATACGCAGTATTTT. Translating it yields CAWSVLGGGAPDTQYF.

The rearrangement links TRBV7-9 to TRBJ2-2, with 9 bases matching TRBD2. Unmatched junction bases numbered 5, after V lost 6 bases and J lost 3 bases. Germline CDR1 SEHNR, CDR2 FQNEAQ (reference sequence). This CDR3 has 15 residues. The CDR3 DNA reads TGTGCCAGCAGTCCTAGCGGGGCGTACACCGGGGAGCTGTTTTTT. Its protein product is CASSPSGAYTGELFF. Based on the CDR3 plus reference TRBV7-9 and TRBJ2-2, the full variable domain is DTGVSQNPRHKITKRGQNVTFRCDPISEHNRLYWYRQTLGQGPEFLTYFQNEAQLEKSRLLSDRFSAERPKGSFSTLEIQRTEQGDSAMYLCASSPSGAYTGELFFGEGSRLTVL.

The gene calls are TRBV7-9 and TRBJ1-3; perhaps TRBD1 as D (6 bases). This CDR3 region has 14 residues. V was shortened by 5 bases and J by 3 bases, with 11 bases between the two germline ends. Germline V gene data show CDR1 as SEHNR and CDR2 as FQNEAQ (reference sequence). The CDR3 reads CASSVDSLGNTIYF. In nucleotides, the CDR3 is TGTGCCAGCAGCGTGGACAGCCTTGGAAACACCATATATTTT.

The gene calls are TRBV12-3 or TRBV12-4 and TRBJ1-2; D uncertain. Deletions cut 7 bases from V and 6 bases from J, with 12 bases between. The CDR3 has 12 residues. The CDR3: CASTPFADGYTF. The CDR3 bases are TGTGCCAGCACCCCTTTCGCGGATGGCTACACCTTC.

This chain joins TRBV6-6 and TRBJ2-7; weak D call: TRBD1 (5 bases). Trimming removed 0 bases from V and 3 bases from J, with 12 bases in between. In germline, CDR1 is MNHNY, CDR2 SVGAGI (reference sequence). The CDR3 is 15 amino acids. This CDR3 reads CASSYSRQPHYEQYF. CDR3 sequence (DNA): TGTGCCAGCAGTTACTCGAGACAGCCCCACTACGAGCAGTACTTC.

In DNA form, the CDR3 reads TGTGCCAGCTCACCAGTAGCAACCGCCGGGGAGCTGTTTTTT. It encodes CASSPVATAGELFF. The chain uses TRBV18 and TRBJ2-2; no clear D gene. This CDR3 is 14 amino acids long. The V end was cut by 2 bases, the J end by 6 bases, with 10 bases between. The germline gives CDR1 KGHSH, CDR2 LQKENI.

The rearrangement links TRBV29-1 to TRBJ2-2, with TRBD2 as a possible D gene (8 bases). Trimming pared 7 bases from V and 5 bases from J, leaving 17 bases between. Looked up from germline, CDR1 is SQVTM and CDR2 is ANQGSEA. This CDR3 comprises 14 residues. CDR3 amino acids: CSATGGTDTGELFF. The CDR3 bases are TGCAGCGCCACGGGAGGGACAGATACCGGGGAGCTGTTTTTT.

This clonotype was recorded once. The chain couples TRBV11-2 to TRBJ2-5; D is uncertain. V lost 2 bases, J lost 1 base, and 8 bases lay in between. CDR3 length: 14 residues. Germline-derived CDR1 and CDR2 are SGHAT and FQNNGV. CDR3 sequence reads: CASSLLSVQETQYF. The CDR3 bases are TGTGCCAGCAGCTTACTCAGTGTCCAAGAGACCCAGTACTTC.

This clonotype was seen just once. The chain employs TRBV20-1 and TRBJ2-7; tentatively, D is TRBD2 (5 bases). Germline V gene sequence: CDR1 DFQATT, CDR2 SNEGSKA (reference sequence). The V and J ends lost 3 bases and 5 bases respectively, with 8 bases between them. CDR3 size: 11 residues. This CDR3 reads CSASRTHEQYF. The CDR3 DNA follows: TGCAGTGCTAGTCGGACTCACGAGCAGTACTTC.